This entry lists 12 T cell receptor beta chains sequenced from one sample in a study of shared clonotypes between healthy human individuals. The repertoire was sequenced with immunoSEQ multiplex PCR; TCRdb's copy has only in-frame clones and lacks some. The table records roughly 2,000,000 clones, about 95% of them present only once. CD8 cells regarded as naive lacked CD45RO, were positively chosen for CCR7, and omitted terminally differentiated effector memory CD45RA+ cells. The sample comprised naive CD8+ T cells sorted from blood. These receptors all stem from a man in his late teens or twenties in good health.

The V call is TRBV7-9, the J call TRBJ2-2; D is possibly TRBD1 or TRBD2 (5 bases each). Germline CDR1 is SEHNR and CDR2 is FQNEAQ (reference sequence). The CDR3 is made up of 16 amino acids. Trimming took 0 bases from V and 3 from J, leaving 11 bases between them. This chain's CDR3 is CASSLAGQGDTGELFF. The CDR3 bases are TGTGCCAGCAGCTTAGCAGGGCAGGGAGACACCGGGGAGCTGTTTTTT.

The chain has TRBV15 and TRBJ2-2; D gene unclear. V dropped 3 bases and J dropped 0 bases, with 5 bases sitting between them. CDR1 LNHNV and CDR2 YYDKDF come from the germline V gene (reference sequence). The CDR3 runs 14 residues. CDR3 sequence reads: CATSSSPNTGELFF. The CDR3 DNA follows: TGTGCCACCAGCAGTTCCCCGAACACCGGGGAGCTGTTTTTT.

V and J are TRBV19 and TRBJ2-3; TRBD1 matches at 8 bases. Germline V CDR1 and CDR2: LNHDA, SQIVND (reference sequence). The ends lost 7 bases at V and 0 bases at J; junction bases unmatched: 6. The CDR3 runs 15 residues. The CDR3 loop reads CASISSGGSTDTQYF. DNA for the CDR3: TGTGCCAGTATATCTTCAGGGGGCAGCACAGATACGCAGTATTTT. The full variable domain, completed using reference TRBV19 and TRBJ2-3, is DGGITQSPKYLFRKEGQNVTLSCEQNLNHDAMYWYRQDPGQGLRLIYYSQIVNDFQKGDIAEGYSVSREKKESFPLTVTSAQKNPTAFYLCASISSGGSTDTQYFGPGTRLTVL.

The chain is built from TRBV28 and TRBJ2-1, with 12 bases fitting TRBD2. Trimming took 2 bases from V and 12 from J; bases not matched to a gene: 5. This CDR3 has 14 residues. In germline, CDR1 is MDHEN, CDR2 SYDVKM. CDR3: CASSLPLAGGGQFF. CDR3 nucleotide sequence: TGTGCCAGCAGTTTACCACTAGCGGGGGGAGGGCAGTTCTTC.

This clone was recorded only once. The genes are TRBV6-5 and TRBJ1-5; D uncertain. CDR3 size: 15 residues. Germline values: CDR1 MNHEY, CDR2 SVGAGI. Trimming left V 7 bases short and J 0 bases short, with 13 bases between. The CDR3 DNA is TGTGCCAGCACCCCCTCCATGTATAGCAATCAGCCCCAGCATTTT. Translating it yields CASTPSMYSNQPQHF.

This clone came up a few times. The J gene is TRBJ1-2, the V gene TRBV6-5; 7 nucleotides align to TRBD1. The CDR3 contains 14 residues. V lost 4 bases to trimming and J lost 5 bases; unmatched junction nucleotides: 7. CDR1 and CDR2 from the germline V gene are MNHEY and SVGAGI. The CDR3 DNA reads TGTGCCAGCAGTTTAGGACAGGCGGGATATGGCTACACCTTC. Residues: CASSLGQAGYGYTF.

With respect to this clone: At one boundary the junction diverges from the germline segment, which might be a read error. Other nucleotide sequences in the sample specify the same CDR3. This rearrangement joins TRBV5-4 to TRBJ2-7, with 8 bases identical to TRBD1. The CDR3 is made up of 14 amino acids. CDR1 is SGHNT and CDR2 is YYREEE in the germline V gene (reference sequence). In DNA, the CDR3 is TGTGCCAGCAGTTTGGGGACAGGCGGCTACGAGCAGTACTTC. This sequence encodes CASSLGTGGYEQYF.

This rearrangement joins TRBV11-3 to TRBJ2-5; possibly TRBD1 or TRBD2 for D (5 bases each). CDR3 length equals 14 residues. Looked up from germline, CDR1 is SGHNT and CDR2 is YENEEA. With 0 bases removed from V and 3 bases from J, the gap between germline ends came to 8 bases. CDR3 sequence reads: CASSLEGTEETQYF. Here the CDR3 DNA reads TGTGCCAGCAGCTTAGAGGGGACCGAAGAGACCCAGTACTTC.

The J gene is TRBJ2-1, the V gene TRBV9; D unclear. Between the trimmed V and J ends, which lost 3 bases and 7 bases, there was a span of 14 bases. Looked up from germline, CDR1 is SGDLS and CDR2 is YYNGEE. The CDR3 runs to 14 residues. The CDR3 reads CASSDGDSRNEQFF. CDR3 DNA: TGTGCCAGCAGCGACGGTGACTCCCGGAATGAGCAGTTCTTC. Together with reference TRBV9 and TRBJ2-1, the CDR3 gives the full variable domain: DSGVTQTPKHLITATGQRVTLRCSPRSGDLSVYWYQQSLDQGLQFLIQYYNGEERAKGNILERFSAQQFPDLHSELNLSSLELGDSALYFCASSDGDSRNEQFFGPGTRLTVL.

This clone has more than one count but fewer than ten. CDR3 region: CAWSVVGNSNQPQHF. The CDR3 bases are TGTGCCTGGAGTGTTGTCGGCAATAGCAATCAGCCCCAGCATTTT. The gene calls are TRBV30 and TRBJ1-5; D is ambiguous. CDR3 length: 15 residues. Germline CDR1 GTSNPN, CDR2 SVGIG (reference sequence). Trimming shortened V by 0 bases and J by 0 bases, and 9 bases separated the two germline ends.

This clone was seen once. The chain is built from TRBV6-5 and TRBJ2-5; D perhaps matches TRBD2 (6 bases). Trimming took off 2 bases at V and 1 base at J, with 14 bases between the two ends. The CDR3 runs 16 residues. Germline V gene data show CDR1 as MNHEY and CDR2 as SVGAGI. DNA for the CDR3: TGTGCCAGCAGTTACCTGTTAGCGGATAGCCAAGAGACCCAGTACTTC. Encoded protein: CASSYLLADSQETQYF.

The CDR3 sequence: CASSLAQGMGYEQYF. The CDR3 DNA sequence: TGCGCCAGCAGCTTGGCACAGGGGATGGGATACGAGCAGTACTTC. The chain joins TRBV5-1 to TRBJ2-7, with 7 bases that match TRBD1. Germline V gene sequence: CDR1 SGHRS, CDR2 YFSETQ. Germline trimming cut 0 bases from V and 4 bases from J; bases unmatched to any gene: 7. The CDR3 loop spans 15 amino acids.